The rows below give T cell receptor beta chains drawn from one sample of a study of blood T cell repertoires in COVID-19. Method: immunoSEQ multiplex PCR; TCRdb's copy keeps in-frame clones and lacks some. The data hold roughly 150,000 clones, with 70% to 80% observed a single time. The sequencing input was PBMCs or T cells enriched from blood (not recorded which). The receptors stem from a woman aged 70-85 years in a cohort exposed to, infected with or recovered from COVID-19 (not recorded which). Each CDR3 is given with its conserved first and last residue. The D gene is left open where the match is weak.

d_call cdr3_length j_call v_call cdr3_aa
- 15 TRBJ1-3 TRBV28 CASSFSGNSGNTIYF
- 13 TRBJ2-7 TRBV28 CASSPTGGYEQYF
- 15 TRBJ2-2 TRBV7-9 CASSAGSIPTGELFF
- 15 TRBJ2-7 TRBV7-8 CASSSLASPYYEQYF
TRBD2 15 TRBJ2-1 TRBV5-1 CASSLVAGTYNEQFF
TRBD1 13 TRBJ1-6 TRBV5-1 CASRDRGSSPLHF
TRBD2 15 TRBJ2-1 TRBV6-5 CASTEMTSGSREQFF
TRBD1 14 TRBJ1-1 TRBV30 CAWSIPGQPPEAFF
- 13 TRBJ1-5 TRBV7-9 CASSFIEDQPQHF
- 12 TRBJ1-5 TRBV15 CATSKGNGPQHF
TRBD2 17 TRBJ2-1 TRBV19 CASSISGHPGLAGEQFF
TRBD1 16 TRBJ1-3 TRBV11-1 CASSKEGQGSGNTIYF
TRBD1 14 TRBJ2-5 TRBV6-5 CASSPGQKQETQYF
- 15 TRBJ2-7 TRBV5-1 CASSVSLAALYEQYF
TRBD2 18 TRBJ2-1 TRBV5-1 CASSLAPTSPRSYNEQFF
TRBD1 13 TRBJ2-4 TRBV28 CASWSRGSSRQYF
TRBD2 16 TRBJ2-1 TRBV5-1 CASSLLGTTAYNEQFF
- 16 TRBJ2-1 TRBV23-1 CASSHAHNRAYNEQFF
TRBD1 15 TRBJ2-3 TRBV2 CASSEQDRMLDTQYF
- 13 TRBJ1-5 TRBV12-3/TRBV12-4 CASSLDLGQPQHF
TRBD1 13 TRBJ1-2 TRBV28 CASRYTGAYGYTF
- 14 TRBJ2-7 TRBV6-5 CASRPRGIGYEQYF
- 16 TRBJ2-1 TRBV5-4 CASSLDNSGAYNEQFF
TRBD2 15 TRBJ2-1 TRBV5-1 CASSRLAGGPNEQFF
TRBD1 15 TRBJ1-2 TRBV28 CASSSPTGGERGYTF
TRBD1 14 TRBJ2-7 TRBV27 CASSSVVTGNEQYF